A selection of T cell receptor beta chains follows, all from one sample in a study of shared clonotypes between healthy human individuals. Data came from immunoSEQ multiplex PCR; TCRdb stores just in-frame clones and leaves some out. The repertoire has 2 million to 2.5 million clones, 85% to 95% of them found once; the top ten carry about 0.41%. The sequencing sample was made of naive CD4+ T cells from PBMCs. These receptors all stem from a man aged 18-30 years in good health. Some clones in this sample may be carry-over from other donors' samples. The CDR3 runs from the conserved cysteine through the conserved F or W. Fields, in order: clone size, D gene, CDR3 length, V gene, J gene, CDR3 protein, CDR3 DNA. D genes are given only for firm matches. Part of the rows lack a size; the others show once, few, many or a class for expanded clones.

clone_size: .
d_call: .
cdr3_length: 14
v_call: TRBV7-3
j_call: TRBJ2-1
cdr3_aa: CASSQRGSYNEQFF
cdr3_nt: TGTGCCAGCAGCCAGAGAGGATCCTACAATGAGCAGTTCTTC

clone_size: .
d_call: .
cdr3_length: 15
v_call: TRBV28
j_call: TRBJ2-2
cdr3_aa: CASSLPTGNTGELFF
cdr3_nt: TGTGCCAGCAGTTTACCGACAGGGAACACCGGGGAGCTGTTTTTT

clone_size: few
d_call: TRBD1
cdr3_length: 15
v_call: TRBV2
j_call: TRBJ1-5
cdr3_aa: CASSGRGNRNQPQHF
cdr3_nt: TGTGCCAGCAGCGGCAGGGGGAATCGCAATCAGCCCCAGCATTTT

clone_size: .
d_call: .
cdr3_length: 15
v_call: TRBV6-6
j_call: TRBJ1-2
cdr3_aa: CASSPSGARAYGYTF
cdr3_nt: TGTGCCAGCAGCCCCTCGGGTGCCAGGGCCTATGGCTACACCTTC

clone_size: .
d_call: TRBD1
cdr3_length: 14
v_call: TRBV28
j_call: TRBJ1-2
cdr3_aa: CASSRGQGNYGYTF
cdr3_nt: TGTGCCAGCAGCCGTGGACAGGGCAACTATGGCTACACCTTC

clone_size: .
d_call: .
cdr3_length: 13
v_call: TRBV19
j_call: TRBJ2-4
cdr3_aa: CASSIGRGDIQYF
cdr3_nt: TGTGCCAGTAGTATAGGACGCGGGGACATTCAGTACTTC

clone_size: once
d_call: .
cdr3_length: 13
v_call: TRBV7-9
j_call: TRBJ1-6
cdr3_aa: CASSLSGNGALHF
cdr3_nt: TGTGCCAGCAGCTTGAGCGGGAATGGGGCCCTCCACTTT

clone_size: once
d_call: TRBD1
cdr3_length: 14
v_call: TRBV13
j_call: TRBJ1-6
cdr3_aa: CASSSTGRNSPLHF
cdr3_nt: TGTGCCAGCAGCTCGACAGGGAGAAATTCACCCCTCCACTTT

clone_size: .
d_call: .
cdr3_length: 14
v_call: TRBV28
j_call: TRBJ2-4
cdr3_aa: CASSPISGVDIQYF
cdr3_nt: TGTGCCAGCAGCCCTATCTCAGGGGTTGACATTCAGTACTTC

clone_size: .
d_call: TRBD1
cdr3_length: 15
v_call: TRBV9
j_call: TRBJ2-7
cdr3_aa: CASSIAGTGLYEQYF
cdr3_nt: TGTGCCAGCAGCATCGCCGGGACAGGGCTTTACGAGCAGTACTTC

clone_size: .
d_call: .
cdr3_length: 14
v_call: TRBV7-9
j_call: TRBJ2-7
cdr3_aa: CASSHRDGSYEQYF
cdr3_nt: TGTGCCAGCAGCCATCGGGACGGCTCCTACGAGCAGTACTTC

clone_size: .
d_call: TRBD1
cdr3_length: 17
v_call: TRBV15
j_call: TRBJ1-2
cdr3_aa: CATSREIRTGANYGYTF
cdr3_nt: TGTGCCACCAGCAGAGAAATCCGGACAGGGGCCAACTATGGCTACACCTTC

clone_size: .
d_call: TRBD1
cdr3_length: 18
v_call: TRBV7-8
j_call: TRBJ2-7
cdr3_aa: CASSPRGPTGTGIDEQYF
cdr3_nt: TGTGCCAGCAGCCCCCGGGGCCCTACCGGGACAGGGATCGACGAGCAGTACTTC

clone_size: .
d_call: .
cdr3_length: 16
v_call: TRBV7-6
j_call: TRBJ1-1
cdr3_aa: CASSLVAGQQNTEAFF
cdr3_nt: TGTGCCAGCAGCTTAGTGGCGGGGCAGCAGAACACTGAAGCTTTCTTT

clone_size: once
d_call: .
cdr3_length: 15
v_call: TRBV7-3
j_call: TRBJ1-1
cdr3_aa: CASSLGSGSDTEAFF
cdr3_nt: TGTGCCAGCAGCTTAGGGTCGGGGTCCGACACTGAAGCTTTCTTT

clone_size: .
d_call: .
cdr3_length: 14
v_call: TRBV5-8
j_call: TRBJ1-2
cdr3_aa: CASSKSRANYGYTF
cdr3_nt: TGTGCCAGCAGCAAATCAAGGGCGAACTATGGCTACACCTTC

clone_size: once
d_call: TRBD1
cdr3_length: 14
v_call: TRBV27
j_call: TRBJ2-7
cdr3_aa: CASSFQTGGYEQYF
cdr3_nt: TGTGCCAGCAGTTTCCAGACAGGGGGCTACGAGCAGTACTTC

clone_size: .
d_call: TRBD1
cdr3_length: 14
v_call: TRBV7-9
j_call: TRBJ1-4
cdr3_aa: CASSYRGSSEKLFF
cdr3_nt: TGTGCCAGCAGCTACAGGGGTTCCTCTGAAAAACTGTTTTTT

clone_size: .
d_call: .
cdr3_length: 15
v_call: TRBV2
j_call: TRBJ2-2
cdr3_aa: CASNQQVSVTGELFF
cdr3_nt: TGTGCCAGCAACCAACAGGTTTCCGTCACCGGGGAGCTGTTTTTT

clone_size: .
d_call: .
cdr3_length: 15
v_call: TRBV7-8
j_call: TRBJ1-1
cdr3_aa: CASMFFGRLNTEAFF
cdr3_nt: TGTGCCAGCATGTTTTTCGGGCGGCTGAACACTGAAGCTTTCTTT

clone_size: .
d_call: .
cdr3_length: 16
v_call: TRBV7-2
j_call: TRBJ2-1
cdr3_aa: CASSGSRDSPYNEQFF
cdr3_nt: TGTGCCAGCAGCGGGAGCCGGGACTCTCCCTACAATGAGCAGTTCTTC

clone_size: .
d_call: TRBD2
cdr3_length: 17
v_call: TRBV5-6
j_call: TRBJ2-7
cdr3_aa: CASSLAVSSGRAYEQYF
cdr3_nt: TGTGCCAGCAGCTTGGCCGTCTCGAGCGGGAGGGCCTACGAGCAGTACTTC